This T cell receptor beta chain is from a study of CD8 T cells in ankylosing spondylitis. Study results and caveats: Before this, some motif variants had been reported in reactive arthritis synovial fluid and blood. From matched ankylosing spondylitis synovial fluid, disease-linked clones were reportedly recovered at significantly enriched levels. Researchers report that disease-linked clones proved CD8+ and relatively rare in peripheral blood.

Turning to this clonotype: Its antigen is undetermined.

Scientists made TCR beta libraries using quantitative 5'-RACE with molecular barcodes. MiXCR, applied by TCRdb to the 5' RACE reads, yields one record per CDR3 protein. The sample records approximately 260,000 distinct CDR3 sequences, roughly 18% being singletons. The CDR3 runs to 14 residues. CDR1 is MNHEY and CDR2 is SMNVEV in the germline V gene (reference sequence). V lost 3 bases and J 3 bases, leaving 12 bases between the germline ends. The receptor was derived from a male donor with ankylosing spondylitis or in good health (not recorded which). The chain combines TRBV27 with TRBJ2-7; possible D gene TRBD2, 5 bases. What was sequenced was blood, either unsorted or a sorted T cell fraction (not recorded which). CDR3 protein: CASSFPGKIYEQYF. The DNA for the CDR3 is TGTGCCAGCAGTTTCCCGGGAAAGATCTACGAGCAGTACTTC.